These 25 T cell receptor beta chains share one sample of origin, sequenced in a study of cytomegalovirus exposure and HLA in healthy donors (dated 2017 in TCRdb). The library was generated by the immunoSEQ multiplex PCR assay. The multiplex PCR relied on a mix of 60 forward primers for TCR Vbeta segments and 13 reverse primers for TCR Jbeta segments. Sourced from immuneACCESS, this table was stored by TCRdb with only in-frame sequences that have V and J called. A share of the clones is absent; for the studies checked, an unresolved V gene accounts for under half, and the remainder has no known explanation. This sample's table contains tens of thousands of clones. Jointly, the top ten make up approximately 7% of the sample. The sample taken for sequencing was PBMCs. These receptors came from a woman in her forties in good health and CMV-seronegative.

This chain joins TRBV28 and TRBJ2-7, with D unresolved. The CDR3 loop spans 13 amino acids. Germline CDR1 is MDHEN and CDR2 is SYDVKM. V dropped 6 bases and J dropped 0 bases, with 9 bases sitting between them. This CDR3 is CASSLNFSYEQYF. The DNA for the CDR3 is TGTGCCAGCAGCCTAAATTTCTCCTACGAGCAGTACTTC.

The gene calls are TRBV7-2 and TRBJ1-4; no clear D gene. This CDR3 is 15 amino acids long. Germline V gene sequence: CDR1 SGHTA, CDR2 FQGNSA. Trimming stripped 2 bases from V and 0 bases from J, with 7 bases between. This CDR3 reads CASSLIPATNEKLFF. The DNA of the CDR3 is TGTGCCAGCAGCTTAATTCCTGCAACTAATGAAAAACTGTTTTTT.

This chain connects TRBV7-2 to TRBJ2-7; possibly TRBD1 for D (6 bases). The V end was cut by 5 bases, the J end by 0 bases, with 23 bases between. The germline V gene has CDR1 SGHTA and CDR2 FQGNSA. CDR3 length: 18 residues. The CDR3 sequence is CASSQGPGMSGASYEQYF. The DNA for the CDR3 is TGTGCCAGCAGCCAAGGCCCCGGGATGTCAGGGGCCTCCTACGAGCAGTACTTC.

The DNA for the CDR3 is TGTGCCAGCAGCGTAAGGAGCTCTGGGGCCAACGTCCTGACTTTC. This gives the protein CASSVRSSGANVLTF. The chain is built from TRBV9 and TRBJ2-6; D gene uncertain. The germline V gene encodes CDR1 SGDLS and CDR2 YYNGEE. The CDR3 covers 15 residues. The ends were cut back, 1 base at V and 0 bases at J, with 5 bases in the middle.

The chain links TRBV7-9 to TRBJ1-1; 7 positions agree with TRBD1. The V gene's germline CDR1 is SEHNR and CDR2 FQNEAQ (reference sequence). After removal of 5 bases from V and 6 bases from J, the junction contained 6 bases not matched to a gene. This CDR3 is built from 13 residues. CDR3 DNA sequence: TGTGCCAGCAGCCAAGGGACAGACGCTGAAGCTTTCTTT. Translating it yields CASSQGTDAEAFF.

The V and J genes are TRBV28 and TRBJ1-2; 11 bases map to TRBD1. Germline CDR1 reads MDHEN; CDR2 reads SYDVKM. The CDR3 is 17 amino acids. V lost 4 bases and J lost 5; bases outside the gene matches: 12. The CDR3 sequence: CASSSSRDRGRVYGYTF. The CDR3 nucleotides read TGTGCCAGCAGTTCGTCCCGGGACAGGGGGAGGGTGTATGGCTACACCTTC.

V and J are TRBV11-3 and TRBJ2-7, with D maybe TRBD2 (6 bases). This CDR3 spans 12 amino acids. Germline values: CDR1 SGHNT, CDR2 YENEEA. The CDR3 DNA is TGTGCGAGAGCTGAGGAGGGCCACGAGCAGTACTTC. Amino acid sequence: CARAEEGHEQYF.

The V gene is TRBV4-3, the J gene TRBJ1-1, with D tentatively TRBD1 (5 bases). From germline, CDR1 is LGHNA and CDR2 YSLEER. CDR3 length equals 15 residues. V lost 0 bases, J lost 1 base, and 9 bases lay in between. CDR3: CASSQEGGENTEAFF. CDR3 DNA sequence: TGCGCCAGCAGCCAAGAGGGGGGGGAGAACACTGAAGCTTTCTTT.

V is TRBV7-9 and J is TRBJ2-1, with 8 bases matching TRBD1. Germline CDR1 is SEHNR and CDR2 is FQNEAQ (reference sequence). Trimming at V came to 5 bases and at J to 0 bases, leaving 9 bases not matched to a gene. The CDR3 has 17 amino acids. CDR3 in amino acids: CASSQGQGAPSYNEQFF. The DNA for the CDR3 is TGTGCCAGCAGCCAGGGTCAGGGGGCCCCCTCCTACAATGAGCAGTTCTTC. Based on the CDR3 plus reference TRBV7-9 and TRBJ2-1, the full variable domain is DTGVSQNPRHKITKRGQNVTFRCDPISEHNRLYWYRQTLGQGPEFLTYFQNEAQLEKSRLLSDRFSAERPKGSFSTLEIQRTEQGDSAMYLCASSQGQGAPSYNEQFFGPGTRLTVL.

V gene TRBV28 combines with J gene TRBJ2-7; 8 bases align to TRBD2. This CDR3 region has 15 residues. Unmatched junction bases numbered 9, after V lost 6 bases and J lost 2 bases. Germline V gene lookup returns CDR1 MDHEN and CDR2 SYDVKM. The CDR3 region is CASSSQREIPYEQYF. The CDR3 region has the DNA TGTGCCAGCAGCTCCCAGCGGGAGATCCCCTACGAGCAGTACTTC.

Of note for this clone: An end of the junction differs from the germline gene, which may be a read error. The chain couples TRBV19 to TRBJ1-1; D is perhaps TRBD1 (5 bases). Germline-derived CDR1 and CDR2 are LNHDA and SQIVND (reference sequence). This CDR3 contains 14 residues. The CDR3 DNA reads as TGTGCCAGTAGTGTTGGGGCGACGAGCACTGAAGATTTCTTT. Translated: CASSVGATSTEDFF.

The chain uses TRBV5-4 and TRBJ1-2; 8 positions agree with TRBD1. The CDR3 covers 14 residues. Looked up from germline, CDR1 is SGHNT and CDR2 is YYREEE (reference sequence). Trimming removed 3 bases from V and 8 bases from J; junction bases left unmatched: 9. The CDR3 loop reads CASSSGGVRFGYTF. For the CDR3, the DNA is TGTGCCAGCAGCTCAGGGGGCGTCAGATTCGGCTACACCTTC.

This CDR3 is CASSPPGGLQNEKLFF. The CDR3 DNA reads as TGTGCCAGCTCACCACCCGGGGGGCTACAGAATGAAAAACTGTTTTTT. V and J are TRBV18 and TRBJ1-4; TRBD1 might be the D (6 bases). Between the trimmed V and J ends, which lost 0 bases and 5 bases, there was a span of 13 bases. Germline CDR1 and CDR2: KGHSH and LQKENI. The CDR3 sequence is 16 residues long.

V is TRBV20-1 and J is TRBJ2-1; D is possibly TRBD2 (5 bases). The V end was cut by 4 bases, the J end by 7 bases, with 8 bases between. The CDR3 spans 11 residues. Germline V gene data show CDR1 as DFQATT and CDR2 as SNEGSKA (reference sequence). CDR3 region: CSATRTNEQFF. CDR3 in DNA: TGCAGTGCTACCCGGACTAATGAGCAGTTCTTC.

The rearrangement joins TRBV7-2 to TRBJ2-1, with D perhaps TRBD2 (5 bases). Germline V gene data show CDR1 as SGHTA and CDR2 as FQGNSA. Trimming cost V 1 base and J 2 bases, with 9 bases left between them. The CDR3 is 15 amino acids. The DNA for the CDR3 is TGTGCCAGCAGCTTAGAAACGGGGACCTACAATGAGCAGTTCTTC. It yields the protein CASSLETGTYNEQFF.

CDR3 loop: CASSLDYTQETQYF. The DNA of the CDR3 is TGCGCCAGCAGCTTGGACTACACCCAAGAGACCCAGTACTTC. This chain uses TRBV5-1 with TRBJ2-5; no firm D call. CDR3 length equals 14 residues. Germline V lookup: CDR1 SGHRS, CDR2 YFSETQ. Trimming took off 0 bases at V and 1 base at J, with 7 bases between the two ends.

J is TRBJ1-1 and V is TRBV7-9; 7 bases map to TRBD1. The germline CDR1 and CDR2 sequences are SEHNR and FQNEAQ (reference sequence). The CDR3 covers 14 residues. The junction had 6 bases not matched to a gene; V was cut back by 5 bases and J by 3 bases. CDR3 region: CASSGQALDTEAFF. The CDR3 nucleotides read TGTGCCAGCAGCGGACAGGCCTTGGACACTGAAGCTTTCTTT.

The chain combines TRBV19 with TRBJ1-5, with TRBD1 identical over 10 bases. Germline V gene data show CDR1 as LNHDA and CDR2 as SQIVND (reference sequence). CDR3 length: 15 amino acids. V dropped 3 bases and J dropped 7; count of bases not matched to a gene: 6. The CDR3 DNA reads TGTGCCAGTAGTATCTCGGACAGGGGGGAGCAGCCCCAGCATTTT. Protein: CASSISDRGEQPQHF.

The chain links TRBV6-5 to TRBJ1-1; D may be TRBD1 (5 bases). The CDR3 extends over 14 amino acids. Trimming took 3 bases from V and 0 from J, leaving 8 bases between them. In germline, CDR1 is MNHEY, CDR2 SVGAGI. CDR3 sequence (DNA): TGTGCCAGCAGTTATGGACATCTGAACACTGAAGCTTTCTTT. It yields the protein CASSYGHLNTEAFF.

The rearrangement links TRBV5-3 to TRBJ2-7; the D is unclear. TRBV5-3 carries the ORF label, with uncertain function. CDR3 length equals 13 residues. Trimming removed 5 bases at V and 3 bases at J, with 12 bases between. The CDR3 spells CARSPVDLYEQYF. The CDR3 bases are TGTGCCAGAAGTCCTGTAGATCTCTACGAGCAGTACTTC.

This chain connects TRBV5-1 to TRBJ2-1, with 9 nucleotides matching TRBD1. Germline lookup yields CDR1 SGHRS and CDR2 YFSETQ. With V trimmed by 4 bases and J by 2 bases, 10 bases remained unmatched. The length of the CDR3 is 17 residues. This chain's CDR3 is CASSPWDRASTYNEQFF. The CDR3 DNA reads TGCGCCAGCAGCCCATGGGACAGGGCATCAACCTACAATGAGCAGTTCTTC.

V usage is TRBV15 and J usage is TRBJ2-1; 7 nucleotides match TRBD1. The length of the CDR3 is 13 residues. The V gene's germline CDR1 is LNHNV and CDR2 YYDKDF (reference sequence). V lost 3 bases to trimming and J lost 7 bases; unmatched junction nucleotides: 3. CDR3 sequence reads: CATSSNRGNEQFF. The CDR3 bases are TGTGCCACCAGCAGTAACAGGGGTAATGAGCAGTTCTTC.

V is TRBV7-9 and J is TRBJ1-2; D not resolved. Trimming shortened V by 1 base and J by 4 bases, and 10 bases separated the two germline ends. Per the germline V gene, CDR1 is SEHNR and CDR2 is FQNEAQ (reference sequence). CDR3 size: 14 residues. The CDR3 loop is CASSLDGRSYGYTF. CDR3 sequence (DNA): TGTGCCAGCAGCTTAGATGGCAGGTCCTATGGCTACACCTTC.

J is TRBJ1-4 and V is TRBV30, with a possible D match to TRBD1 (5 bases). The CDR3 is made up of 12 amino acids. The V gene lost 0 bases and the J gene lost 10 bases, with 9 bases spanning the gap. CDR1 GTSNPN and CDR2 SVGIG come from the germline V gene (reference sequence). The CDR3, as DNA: TGTGCCTGGAGTGTAGGGGCCCCAAAACTGTTTTTT. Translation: CAWSVGAPKLFF.

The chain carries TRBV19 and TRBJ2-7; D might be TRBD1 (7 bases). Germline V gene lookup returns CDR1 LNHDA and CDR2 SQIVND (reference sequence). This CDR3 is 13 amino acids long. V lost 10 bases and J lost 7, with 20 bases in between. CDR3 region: CATKGGGLWEQYF. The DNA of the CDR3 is TGTGCCACCAAAGGAGGGGGCCTGTGGGAGCAGTACTTC.